This TCR beta chain was obtained from a study of PD-1 blockade in classical Hodgkin lymphoma (dated by TCRdb to the early 2020s). Regarding the research as a whole: Nivolumab dosing was 3 mg/kg intravenously every 2 weeks, continuing until either disease progression or unacceptable toxicity. A peripheral blood immune signature of response to PD-1 blockade in classical Hodgkin lymphoma was defined using TCR beta sequencing and CyTOF. The paper as a whole reports these results and caveats: Lower diversity was observed in patients in whom nivolumab was started less than 1 year after ASCT, and these patients were excluded from later analyses so that confounding by immune reconstitution would be avoided. CD4+ but not CD8+ TCR diversity rose significantly by C4D1 (p=0.0027 vs p=0.16), most apparent in complete responders (p=0.02). Trial patients with a complete response had baseline diversity similar to that of newly diagnosed patients, while partial responders and progressors had significantly lower diversity. The study was limited to a single clinical trial cohort, and causes of repertoire differences, possibly disease activity or prior therapy, remained undefined. Baseline TCR diversity was reported to be lower in newly diagnosed patients than in healthy donors, and even lower in relapsed/refractory patients.

Concerning this clone itself: Its antigen remains undetermined. No much larger clone exists at a distance of one base, and base qualities are not known.

The CDR3 numbers 11 residues from cysteine through phenylalanine. CDR3 DNA is the only sequence kept; it has 33 bases, read in frame from the first base. The junction shows trimming of 3 bases on V and 3 bases on J, plus 6 bases between the germline ends. Per the germline V gene (reference sequence), DFQATT is the CDR1 and SNEGSKA is the CDR2. In light of the paper, this sample's time point label describes: cycle 4 day 1 (C4D1), after more than five weeks of nivolumab. Every trial patient had relapsed after autologous stem cell transplantation, and cohorts A, B and C differed in prior brentuximab vedotin exposure. The trial cohort included some 53 patients with relapsed/refractory classical Hodgkin lymphoma, and each patient had a best overall response of complete response, partial response or progressive disease. In the multi-cohort phase II CheckMate 205 trial, trial patients received single-agent nivolumab. An independent review committee assessed best overall response by applying the 2007 International Working Group response criteria. Trial PBMCs were collected just before the start of nivolumab (C1D1) and during therapy at cycle 2 day 1 and cycle 4 day 1. Peripheral blood was collected in 8 mL Vacutainer Cell Preparation Tubes, from which PBMCs were isolated by centrifugation and then cryopreserved.

The Qiagen DNeasy kit was used to extract genomic DNA from unsorted PBMCs and from the negatively selected CD4+ and CD8+ fractions. TCR beta CDR3 regions were amplified by immunoSEQ multiplex PCR using primers annealing to V and J segments. A synthetic immune receptor repertoire was used to minimize amplification bias, and any remaining bias was removed computationally after sequencing. The study's processing was this. Repertoire diversity was quantified as the Shannon entropy index using custom Python scripts. Unsorted, CD4+ and CD8+ repertoires were analyzed separately, except for combined analyses in which CD4+ and CD8+ sequences were merged in silico. A clone counted as expanded when the clone's frequency after treatment rose at least 2-fold relative to C1D1, and clones undetected at baseline were given a pseudocount of 0.5. Singleton clones were defined as clones with 0 or 1 copy at C1D1, and non-singleton clones were defined as clones with 2 or more copies. Clones expanded in unsorted samples were labelled as CD4+, CD8+ or unknown by matching protein sequences in sorted samples from the same patient. Diversity changes from C1D1 to C4D1 were tested in paired samples using Wilcoxon tests. In its TCRdb copy, this immuneACCESS table keeps in-frame sequences only and misses some clones. Where compared with another copy, unresolved V genes explain less than half of these, and the others have no known cause. That table supplies the V and J calls and clone size; D and trimming were determined from the DNA. Across this sample there are 40,000 to 65,000 clones, with 86% seen only once. The top ten constitute approximately 6.8% of the sample.

The source material was peripheral blood mononuclear cells (PBMCs), sampled before the fourth cycle of nivolumab. The chain employs TRBV20-1 and TRBJ2-7; no D gene call is confident. This clonotype originated in a human donor with classical Hodgkin lymphoma. The CDR3 reads CSASRGYEQYF. In nucleotide form, the sequence is TGCAGTGCTAGTAGAGGCTACGAGCAGTACTTC.